The T cell receptor beta chain described here comes from a study of cytomegalovirus exposure and HLA in healthy donors (dated by TCRdb to the late 2010s). Looking at the study overall: An earlier analysis of some 620 of the donors reported approximately 280 Gb of sequence data and about 120 million unique TCR beta sequences obtained from about 179 million T cells. Among the roughly 370 genotyped donors, under 90% belonged to the genetic ancestry cluster associated with self-reported Caucasian donors. A later analysis re-analyzed previously published TCR beta repertoires from 550 to 700 donors and added high-resolution HLA genotyping to study TCR occurrence patterns. All discovery cohort repertoires had been generated on a single sequencing platform. Both class I and class II loci were covered by HLA typing, at four-digit resolution. High-throughput TCR immunosequencing, statistical association of individual TCRs with disease status, and machine learning were combined to predict cytomegalovirus infection status. Roughly five DR-DQ haplotypes were handled as single units for association and clustering, since linkage in the cohort was strong. The number of typed donors differed by locus: about 620-640 for A, B, C, DRB1 and DQB1; 522 for DQA1; approximately 610 for DPA1; and about 450 for DPB1. The study profiled the T cell repertoires of under 850 subjects by immunosequencing and related them to cytomegalovirus serostatus. Besides the first cohort of under 700 subjects, a separate validation cohort made up of 95 to 150 different subjects was used. The later analysis used no new phenotypic data to find candidate immune exposures, relying instead on TCR beta sequences and their occurrence across donors. The study was designed to test whether signatures of past pathogen exposure could be identified by cataloging public T cell receptors. Roughly 300 gigabases of sequencing data and roughly 90 million unique TCR sequences were included in an early release covering under 650 HLA-typed donors. Among around 400 genotyped donors of the cohort, an average of approximately 200,000 unique TCR beta nucleotide sequences was sequenced per donor, of which about 19% were non-productive. A later genetic analysis took genome-wide SNP genotypes for about 65% of the 666 donors and used that subset as a discovery cohort. In an earlier analysis of a few hundred of the donors, high-throughput TCR beta sequencing was used to judge whether each TCR beta V gene segment behaved as functional or pseudogenic. Alongside the repertoire data, information on donor age, sex, ethnicity and CMV serostatus was compiled. Results and caveats for the whole study, not just this receptor: According to the authors, the approach could potentially be generalized to other disease states and immunological phenotypes. A group of highly shared sequence variants was considered likely to be a technical artifact of the sequencing pipeline. In vitro tests confirmed that a few of the cytomegalovirus-associated TCR beta chains recognize cytomegalovirus antigens. Most TCR sequences were observed very rarely across donors, whereas some public TCRs were present in many individuals. A later analysis reported that several top co-occurrence clusters appeared linked to parvovirus B19, influenza, CMV and Epstein-Barr virus. Linkage disequilibrium might explain the correlated functional status among segregating V segments, but an unknown experimental factor could not be ruled out. Sequencing depth was assumed to be roughly uniform across donors in the presence/absence analyses, though that assumption may not hold. In a later analysis, most CMV-associated TCR beta chains were found to appear HLA-restricted, with HLA associations seemingly driven largely by CMV exposure. CMV serostatus was the only immune exposure information available for the cohort. Specific HLA alleles were associated with 16,951 TCR beta sequences at a false discovery rate of 0.05 in a later analysis. In a later genetic analysis, a missense DCLRE1C variant was associated with V-gene and J-gene trimming of TCR beta chains, and the association was replicated in an independent cohort. In the study, about 150 TCR beta chains were listed as associated with cytomegalovirus. Because HLA typing was unavailable for some donors at each locus, only the typed subset was used in association tests. The earlier analysis of around 600 of the donors excluded 15 to 20 rarely observed V segments, including chromosome 9 orphons, because counts were too low. A later analysis found that HLA-associated TCR beta chains were more clonally expanded and had lower generation probabilities than equally common non-associated chains. Some IMGT-functional V segments, including TRBV6-2 and TRBV6-3, could not be told apart with the 87-base-pair reads, so those segments were excluded. Compared with the 666-donor mean, donors in an Asian-associated ancestry cluster had fewer N-insertions in productive TCRs, according to a later genetic analysis. Only TCR beta chains were sequenced in this cohort, and the absence of alpha or paired-chain data limited detectable features. Strong co-occurrence of HLA alleles, especially DR and DQ, made assigning TCR associations to individual alleles difficult. In both the original and validation cohorts, the classifier was reported to diagnose cytomegalovirus status with high specificity and sensitivity. A further reported finding was that TCR beta sequences accurately predicted the HLA-A and HLA-B alleles for most subjects in the first cohort. Broadly in line with IMGT annotations, most TCR beta V segments showed up in productive rearrangements about 87% or about 30% of the time in an earlier analysis of a few hundred of the donors. In a later analysis, TCR association rates were found to vary across HLA loci, with the most associated TCRs seen for DRB1 alleles and the fewest for HLA-C alleles.

The cohort consisted of 650 to 850 healthy bone marrow donors. At the time of sampling, all cohort members were nominally healthy, though unrecorded immune exposures were likely present. The donor was CMV seropositive and was included in the group of about 290 seropositive cohort members. A peripheral blood sample was provided by each donor, and peripheral blood mononuclear cells were used for TCR beta sequencing. The Qiagen DNeasy Blood Extraction Kit was used to extract genomic DNA from the blood cell samples. As concerns this clone: No antigen is known for it. Nothing much larger sits one base from this clone, and base qualities are not available. This CDR3 is also generated by other DNA sequences in the sample.

The CDR3 goes from the cysteine to the phenylalanine over 13 residues. Of all the DNA, just the CDR3 is kept, 39 bases in frame from base 1. CDR1 and CDR2 are read off the germline V gene as KGHSH and LQKENI. V and J are truncated by 3 bases and 4 bases respectively, leaving an intervening sequence of 9 bases. The library came from the immunoSEQ multiplex PCR assay. For the multiplex PCR, a mixture combining 60 forward primers for TCR Vbeta segments and 13 reverse primers for TCR Jbeta segments was used. The CDR3 region of rearranged TCR beta genes was amplified from genomic DNA by a multiplex PCR assay. Amplified TCR beta libraries were sequenced as 87-base-pair reads on the Illumina HiSeq System. From the authors' description of their analysis: Across the 600 to 700 repertoires, a later analysis counted roughly 84 million unique TCR beta chains, roughly 11 million of which were shared by at least two donors. To remove PCR and sequencing errors, raw reads were error-corrected and collapsed into unique sequences using a nearest-neighbor algorithm that merged closely related sequences. To assign V, D and J gene segments, CDR3 sequences were aligned to IMGT reference sequences. Each retained sequence needed at least a six-nucleotide match to both a V gene segment and a J gene segment. A rearrangement counted as productive if the CDR3 had no stop codons and remained in frame with V and J, and every other rearrangement counted as non-productive. CDR3 was defined by IMGT convention, running from the second conserved V-encoded cysteine to the conserved J-encoded phenylalanine. The earlier analysis of some 580 of the donors excluded any sequence lacking an unambiguous match to a single V gene segment. In an earlier analysis of some 590 of the donors, a V segment was called functional when productive rearrangements were above 56.7%, and segregating when the standard deviation between donors exceeded 5%. To diagnose cytomegalovirus status from the catalog of TCR beta chain sequences, a statistical classification framework was built. V and J gene assignment, in a later analysis, came from comparing TCR nucleotide sequences with IMGT/GENE-DB human TR gene sequences. The TCRdist pipeline was used in a later analysis to assign CDR3 sequences and most-parsimonious VDJ recombination scenarios. A later analysis defined each TCR beta chain by its CDR3 amino acid sequence plus V-gene family, and excluded reads lacking a unique V-gene family. A later analysis removed 550 to 700 highly shared, low-generation-probability nucleotide sequences to deal with suspected cross-contamination and a sequencing artifact. A later analysis calculated a clonal expansion index for each public chain from normalized within-repertoire ranks of inferred template counts. In a later analysis, generation probabilities were computed with a VDJ recombination model fitted to out-of-frame rearrangements, and the resulting probabilities were checked against IGoR. In a later analysis, hypergeometric tests were used to score TCR-TCR, TCR-HLA and TCR-CMV co-occurrence, with a repertoire-size bias correction applied to TCR pairs. In a later analysis, false discovery rates were estimated by permuting HLA or CMV assignments 20 times. In a later analysis, co-occurring TCRs were grouped using DBSCAN, with TCRdist sequence similarity added in when clustering inside HLA-allele-positive subsets. Repertoires with fewer than 30,000 or more than 120,000 public chains, plus five repertoires with anomalous nucleotide sharing, were excluded from co-occurrence clustering. TCRdb retrieved this table from immuneACCESS and kept in-frame rearrangements only. Not all clones are present; in checked studies, unresolved V genes account for under half, and no reason is known for the remainder. V, J and clone size are those of that table, while D and trimming were read from the DNA. The sample table shows approximately 150,000 clones, and 84% are seen once. Under 5% of the sample rests with the top ten.

This clonotype was sampled from a girl aged 10 to 17 in good health and CMV-seropositive. The specimen sequenced was PBMCs. Recombination connected TRBV18 to TRBJ2-5; D gene: possibly TRBD2, on 5 matching bases. The nucleotides read TGTGCCAGCTCACCTGGACTGGGAGAGACCCAGTACTTC. Its product reads: CASSPGLGETQYF.